This TCR beta chain is drawn from a study of cytomegalovirus exposure and HLA in healthy donors. Trimming pared 5 bases from V and 3 bases from J, leaving 13 bases between. CDR3 size: 15 residues. Germline lookup yields CDR1 LNHDA and CDR2 SQIVND (reference sequence). The PCR was carried out with 60 Vbeta primers and 13 Jbeta primers. Sequenced by immunoSEQ multiplex PCR; TCRdb stores in-frame clones only, minus some. The sample includes 160,000 or so clones, approximately 81% of them seen just once. This receptor was taken from a man aged 18-30 years in good health and CMV-seronegative. The chain carries TRBV19 and TRBJ2-2, with D unresolved. Sequenced material: PBMCs. The chain's CDR3 is CASSSRSTYTGELFF. DNA for the CDR3: TGTGCCAGTAGTTCCCGGTCCACTTACACCGGGGAGCTGTTTTTT.